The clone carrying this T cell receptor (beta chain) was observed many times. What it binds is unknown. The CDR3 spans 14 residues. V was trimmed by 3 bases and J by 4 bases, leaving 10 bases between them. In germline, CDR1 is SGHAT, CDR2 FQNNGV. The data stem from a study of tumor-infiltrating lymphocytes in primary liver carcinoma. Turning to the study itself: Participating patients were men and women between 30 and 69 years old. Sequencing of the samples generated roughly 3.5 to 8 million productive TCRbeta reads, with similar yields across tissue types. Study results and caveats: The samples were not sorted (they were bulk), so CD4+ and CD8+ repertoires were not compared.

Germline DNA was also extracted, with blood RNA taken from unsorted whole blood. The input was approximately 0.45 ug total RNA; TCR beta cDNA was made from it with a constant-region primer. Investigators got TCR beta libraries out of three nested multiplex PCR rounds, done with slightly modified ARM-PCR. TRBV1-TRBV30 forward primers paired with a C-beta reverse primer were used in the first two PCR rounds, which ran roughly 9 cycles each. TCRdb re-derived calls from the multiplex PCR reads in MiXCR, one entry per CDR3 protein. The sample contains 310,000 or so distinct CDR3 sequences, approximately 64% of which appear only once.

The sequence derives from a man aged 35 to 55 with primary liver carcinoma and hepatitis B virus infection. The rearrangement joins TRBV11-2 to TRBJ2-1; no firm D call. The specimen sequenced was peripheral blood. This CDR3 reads CASSFPPGYNEQFF. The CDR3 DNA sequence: TGTGCCAGCAGCTTCCCCCCGGGTTACAATGAGCAGTTCTTC.